This entry is about one T cell receptor (beta chain). The antigen is unknown. The method was immunoSEQ multiplex PCR; TCRdb's version includes in-frame clones alone and lacks a portion of them. The sample has approximately 47,000 clones; 60% to 85% are singletons. The authors isolated CD4+ T cells after roughly eleven days of culture. This specimen comes from a study of vaccination effects on CD4 cells after COVID-19. Turning to the study itself: Two recovered convalescent patients were sampled 16 days and one week pre-vaccination. General observations from the study: Mainly new vaccine-induced clones made up the post-vaccine spike-reactive clones in convalescents.

Trimming stripped 3 bases from V and 5 bases from J, with 8 bases between. The CDR3 is 13 amino acids. In germline, CDR1 is LNHDA, CDR2 SQIVND (reference sequence). The TCR was taken from a human donor who had a prior SARS-CoV-2 infection. This chain links TRBV19 with TRBJ1-5; TRBD1 might be the D (5 bases). The source material was CD4+ T cells from PBMCs cultured without peptide, sampled before COVID-19 vaccination. CDR3 amino acids: CASSMGRDQPQHF. The DNA for the CDR3 is TGTGCCAGTAGTATGGGCAGGGATCAGCCCCAGCATTTT.